Detailed here is one TCR beta chain. The sample holds a few counts of this clonotype. Its antigen is unknown. No base qualities exist here, and no much larger clone lies one base off it. This entry comes from a study of spatial heterogeneity in lung cancer (dated by TCRdb to the late 2010s). Regarding the research as a whole: Beta-chain transcripts were consistently detected in greater numbers than alpha-chain transcripts, which likely reflects a higher abundance of beta-chain transcripts. In the raw uncorrected reads, each unique combination of TCR and UMI appeared more than ten times on average. In non-small cell lung cancer, the study made a quantitative comparison of TCR alpha and beta repertoires among multiple tumor regions, matched nontumor lung and blood. Nonsynonymous mutation counts, determined by whole-exome sequencing of tumor tissue, were related to features of the TCR repertoire. At surgery, both alpha and beta chains were TCR-sequenced in over 200 tumor regions, approximately 64 matched nontumor lung samples and a few dozen PBMC samples.

The label giving this sample's time point can be read as: sample taken at primary tumor resection. Whole RNA extracted from tumor and nontumor lung tissue, or from cryopreserved PBMC samples, was used for TCR sequencing without cell sorting. The donors were 65 to 90 patients from the lung TRACERx cohort who had early-stage, untreated non-small cell lung cancer. Patients were selected for TCR sequencing only if sufficient RNA was available from at least two tumor regions. On the study overall, not on this receptor specifically: Ubiquitous expanded tumor TCRs were detected in blood more often at tumor resection than at routine follow-up. Additional single-cell paired TCR alpha and beta sequencing was considered necessary to confirm, at a functional level, the hypothesis that regional TCRs recognize regional mutations.

V is pared back by 3 bases and J by 7 bases, with 13 bases lying between the germline termini. The CDR3, cysteine through phenylalanine, is 13 amino acids long. Of the read, only the CDR3 DNA is kept; its 39 bases are in frame from base 1. Libraries were prepared through 5' RACE. TCRdb shows the sequencer as NextSeq 500. The TCR library protocol attached a unique molecular identifier to each TCR cDNA molecule to allow correction of PCR and sequencing errors. Per the original workflow: Decombinator tools were used for TCR identification, UMI-based error correction and CDR3 extraction. TCRs above a frequency of 2 per 1,000, corresponding to the top 1% of the tumor frequency distribution, were defined as expanded. Rényi diversity was computed with the R vegan package after subsampling each repertoire 100 times to 5,000 TCRs. CDR3 similarity networks were built from amino acid triplet string-kernel similarity, with CDR3s being connected when pairwise similarity was above 0.82. Using fastp trimming at Q25 and MiXCR clonotype assembly, TCRdb reanalyzed the public sequencing data and kept in-frame beta chains. Under each unique CDR3 protein, matching rows form one entry showing the most common genes and DNA. The authors' filters were not applied to this entry. Across this sample there are about 85,000 distinct CDR3 sequences, with more than 15% seen only once. The top ten clonotypes cover 6.2% of the sample.

The specimen was PBMCs, collected at surgery. The sequence came from a male donor with early-stage non-small cell lung cancer. The sequence is built from TRBV12-3 or TRBV12-4 and TRBJ2-7; the D gene is unclear. The DNA reads TGTGCCAGCAGTTTCGACGGGTTGGAGGAGCAGTACTTC. Its protein reads: CASSFDGLEEQYF.